Reported below is one T cell receptor beta chain. Its target is unknown. PCR primers comprised 60 Vbeta and 13 Jbeta primers. Original handling: In a later analysis, 60 million to 90 million unique TCR beta chains included roughly 11 million shared by two or more donors. Some clones are missing from TCRdb's copy, which holds only in-frame ones; the method was immunoSEQ multiplex PCR. V, J and clone size are taken as reported in that table, and D and trimming were inferred from the DNA itself. Of about 160,000 clones in the sample, 82% were seen once. The data were obtained in a study of cytomegalovirus exposure and HLA in healthy donors. Overall study results and limits: Other equally common chains were less clonally expanded than HLA-associated TCR beta chains, a later analysis showed.

The CDR3 spans 14 residues. CDR1 and CDR2 from the germline V gene are SQVTM and ANQGSEA. The donors were healthy bone marrow donors. The origin of this receptor is a male donor in good health and CMV-seropositive. The source material was PBMCs. The rearrangement uses TRBV29-1 and TRBJ2-5; D may correspond to TRBD1 or TRBD2 (6 bases each). The DNA end favors TRBJ2-7, so the J call may be wrong. In DNA, the CDR3 is TGCAGCGTTGAGTTAGGAGGGGGCTCCTACGAGCAGTACTTC. Translation gives CSVELGGGSYEQYF.